One TCR beta chain is described in this entry. Its antigen is as yet unknown. The data belong to a study of cytotoxic CD8 clonotypes in ibrutinib-treated CLL. Study-wide context: Recorded responses included approximately 24 partial and 2 complete; following median around 68 months, approximately 14 stayed remitted and around 12 progressed. Average yields of 255,043 productive templates and tens of thousands of productive rearrangements characterized the samples.

Findings of the study overall: In comparison with age-matched healthy donors, baseline clonality was higher and tracked circulating CD8+ T-cell counts. Sustained-remission and progressing patients had different sampling times.

The V gene lost 0 bases and the J gene lost 7 bases, with 3 bases spanning the gap. The CDR3 totals 12 residues. Germline values: CDR1 SGHAT, CDR2 FQNNGV. Here immunoSEQ multiplex PCR was the method, and the copy in TCRdb shows in-frame clones only, minus some. The table shows roughly 250,000 clones, with roughly 70% occurring only once. The specimen was PBMCs, collected after 24 months of ibrutinib treatment. The TCR was taken from a human donor with chronic lymphocytic leukemia. This sequence joins TRBV11-2 and TRBJ2-2; no clear D. The CDR3 DNA reads as TGTGCCAGCAGCTTAGAGGTCGGGGAGCTGTTTTTT. As protein: CASSLEVGELFF.